These T cell receptor beta chains were read from a single sample in a study of T cells after yellow fever vaccination. In TCRdb, the 5' RACE reads were re-called with MiXCR into one record per CDR3 protein. The data show under 550,000 distinct CDR3 sequences, 20% to 25% seen once. Source: PBMCs, taken more than 20 days after the first yellow fever vaccination. These receptors were collected from a man aged 18-30 years who received the YFV17D yellow fever vaccine. The CDR3 runs from the conserved cysteine through the conserved F or W. The order of the fields is V gene, J gene, D gene, clone size, CDR3 protein, CDR3 DNA. A D gene is named only where the DNA matches it firmly. Expanded clones are given a class, and other clones once, few, many or no size at all.

>TRBV7-9|TRBJ2-5|-|few
CASSLRGPGETQYF
TGTGCCAGCAGCTTACGAGGGCCCGGGGAGACCCAGTACTTC
>TRBV4-3|TRBJ1-1|-|few
CASSPKSISRTEAFF
TGCGCCAGCAGCCCCAAGAGTATCAGCAGGACTGAAGCTTTCTTT
>TRBV7-2|TRBJ2-7|-|-
CASSLRDQGKYEQYF
TGTGCCAGCAGCTTAAGGGACCAGGGGAAGTACGAGCAGTACTTC
>TRBV20-1|TRBJ1-1|-|-
CSARDRTPNTEAFF
TGCAGTGCTAGAGATAGGACACCGAACACTGAAGCTTTCTTT
>TRBV20-1|TRBJ2-1|-|-
CSATPVQSSYNEQFF
TGCAGTGCCACCCCGGTCCAGAGCTCCTACAATGAGCAGTTCTTC
>TRBV10-3|TRBJ1-1|TRBD1|-
CAISDPPGQLNTEAFF
TGTGCCATCAGTGATCCCCCGGGACAGCTGAACACTGAAGCTTTCTTT
>TRBV28|TRBJ2-3|-|-
CASVGYSTDTQYF
TGTGCCAGCGTAGGGTATAGCACAGATACGCAGTATTTT
>TRBV19|TRBJ1-5|-|few
CASSLQARGNQPQHF
TGTGCCAGTAGCCTACAGGCTCGGGGCAATCAGCCCCAGCATTTT
>TRBV4-3|TRBJ2-1|TRBD2|few
CASSQDLAGGNNEQFF
TGCGCCAGCAGCCAAGACCTAGCGGGGGGGAACAATGAGCAGTTCTTC
>TRBV7-3|TRBJ2-3|-|few
CASSSSGTQYF
TGTGCCAGCAGCTCCTCGGGTACGCAGTATTTT
>TRBV18|TRBJ1-2|TRBD1|-
CASSPRTGQDYGYTF
TGTGCCAGCTCACCACGGACAGGCCAAGACTATGGCTACACCTTC
>TRBV6-2/TRBV6-3|TRBJ2-7|-|-
CASSDFGTEGSYEQYF
TGTGCCAGCAGTGACTTCGGGACGGAGGGTTCCTACGAGCAGTACTTC
>TRBV12-3/TRBV12-4|TRBJ2-1|-|few
CASSLRQDTRSYNEQFF
TGTGCCAGCAGCCTGAGACAGGACACACGCTCCTACAATGAGCAGTTCTTC
>TRBV6-1|TRBJ1-1|TRBD1|-
CASSRQGQLNTEAFF
TGTGCCAGCAGTCGACAGGGACAACTGAACACTGAAGCTTTCTTT
>TRBV5-1|TRBJ1-3|-|-
CASSYGVGNTIYF
TGCGCCAGCAGCTATGGGGTCGGAAACACCATATATTTT
>TRBV7-9|TRBJ2-1|TRBD2|-
CASSFDRLAGGPNEQFF
TGTGCCAGCAGCTTCGATCGACTAGCGGGGGGGCCTAATGAGCAGTTCTTC
>TRBV24-1|TRBJ2-5|TRBD2|-
CATSDTGGQYF
TGTGCCACCAGTGATACGGGGGGCCAGTACTTC
>TRBV6-2/TRBV6-3|TRBJ2-1|TRBD2|few
CASLRGGWNEQFF
TGTGCCAGCCTACGCGGGGGGTGGAATGAGCAGTTCTTC
>TRBV6-2/TRBV6-3|TRBJ1-5|-|few
CASSYSTKRVTGNQPQHF
TGTGCCAGCAGTTACTCGACGAAGAGGGTAACGGGCAATCAGCCCCAGCATTTT
>TRBV4-1|TRBJ2-3|-|many
CATRGLSTDTQYF
TGCGCCACCAGGGGACTATCCACAGATACGCAGTATTTT
>TRBV4-3|TRBJ1-1|TRBD1|many
CASSQDPTGGNTEAFF
TGCGCCAGCAGCCAAGACCCTACAGGGGGTAACACTGAAGCTTTCTTT
>TRBV9|TRBJ2-2|TRBD1|-
CASSPWDRNTGELFF
TGTGCCAGCAGCCCCTGGGACAGGAACACCGGGGAGCTGTTTTTT
>TRBV29-1|TRBJ2-3|-|few
CSVAIDTDTQYF
TGCAGCGTTGCCATCGACACAGATACGCAGTATTTT
>TRBV27|TRBJ2-7|-|few
CASSLKGHILYEQYF
TGTGCCAGCAGTTTAAAGGGACACATCCTCTACGAGCAGTACTTC
>TRBV6-2/TRBV6-3|TRBJ1-5|TRBD1|-
CASSYSWDRVQSQPQHF
TGTGCCAGCAGTTACTCTTGGGACAGGGTGCAGTCTCAGCCCCAGCATTTT
>TRBV20-1|TRBJ1-6|-|few
CSARAGTYNSPLHF
TGCAGTGCTAGAGCCGGGACATATAATTCACCCCTCCACTTT
>TRBV9|TRBJ2-3|TRBD1|-
CASSPRQGALDTQYF
TGTGCCAGCAGCCCTCGACAGGGGGCCCTTGATACGCAGTATTTT
>TRBV7-6|TRBJ2-2|TRBD2|few
CASSLGGGTPGELFF
TGTGCCAGCAGCTTAGGCGGGGGGACCCCCGGGGAGCTGTTTTTT
>TRBV4-2|TRBJ1-4|TRBD1|few
CASSQDSGTGFEKLFF
TGTGCCAGCAGCCAAGACTCGGGGACAGGGTTTGAAAAACTGTTTTTT
>TRBV7-9|TRBJ2-3|TRBD1|-
CASSLANNRGAQYF
TGTGCCAGCAGCTTAGCGAACAACAGGGGTGCGCAGTATTTT
>TRBV7-9|TRBJ1-4|-|-
CASSLDEEKLFF
TGTGCCAGCAGCTTAGACGAGGAGAAACTGTTTTTT
>TRBV7-2|TRBJ2-1|TRBD2|once
CASSLGLAGGPTEQFF
TGTGCCAGCAGCTTAGGACTAGCGGGGGGGCCTACTGAGCAGTTCTTC
>TRBV10-2|TRBJ1-1|TRBD1|-
CASSKTGGVTEAFF
TGCGCCAGCAGTAAGACAGGGGGAGTGACTGAAGCTTTCTTT
>TRBV12-3/TRBV12-4|TRBJ2-7|-|few
CASSFGGLASEQYF
TGTGCCAGCAGTTTTGGGGGGTTAGCAAGCGAGCAGTACTTC
>TRBV4-3|TRBJ2-5|-|many
CASSQIHRGSETQYF
TGCGCCAGCAGCCAAATACATCGAGGGTCAGAGACCCAGTACTTC
>TRBV20-1|TRBJ1-3|TRBD1|-
CSASTGESGNTIYF
TGCAGTGCGTCAACAGGGGAGTCTGGAAACACCATATATTTT
>TRBV14|TRBJ2-5|-|few
CASSQVRDWYQETQYF
TGTGCCAGCAGCCAAGTACGGGACTGGTACCAAGAGACCCAGTACTTC
>TRBV5-8|TRBJ1-2|TRBD1|-
CASSSRDRVSYGYTF
TGTGCCAGCAGCTCCCGGGACAGGGTATCCTATGGCTACACCTTC
>TRBV2|TRBJ2-3|-|few
CASRLLGGGTDTQYF
TGTGCCAGCAGACTACTAGGGGGGGGGACAGATACGCAGTATTTT
>TRBV29-1|TRBJ1-5|-|many
CSVQGGSNQPQHF
TGCAGCGTACAGGGCGGTAGCAATCAGCCCCAGCATTTT
>TRBV18|TRBJ2-2|-|-
CASSPPPPGRLTGELFF
TGTGCCAGCTCACCGCCCCCCCCGGGCCGTTTAACCGGGGAGCTGTTTTTT
>TRBV12-3/TRBV12-4|TRBJ2-2|-|-
CASSFSAGGELFF
TGTGCCAGCAGTTTTTCCGCGGGCGGGGAGCTGTTTTTT
>TRBV7-9|TRBJ1-4|-|-
CASSFGSSGEKLFF
TGTGCCAGCAGCTTCGGGAGTTCGGGTGAAAAACTGTTTTTT
>TRBV20-1|TRBJ1-6|-|few
CSARIQLNSPLHF
TGCAGTGCTAGGATACAGTTAAATTCACCCCTCCACTTT
>TRBV6-5|TRBJ1-2|TRBD1|few
CASSFRDSLLYGYTF
TGTGCCAGCAGTTTCCGGGACAGTCTCCTGTATGGCTACACCTTC
>TRBV25-1|TRBJ2-3|TRBD1|once
CASSGTGGSTDTQYF
TGTGCCAGCAGTGGGACAGGGGGCAGCACAGATACGCAGTATTTT
>TRBV5-6|TRBJ2-5|-|few
CASSWTGLGWETQYF
TGTGCCAGCAGCTGGACGGGATTAGGTTGGGAGACCCAGTACTTC
>TRBV20-1|TRBJ1-2|TRBD1|-
CSAKRGRGYGYTF
TGCAGTGCTAAAAGGGGGCGCGGGTATGGCTACACCTTC
>TRBV20-1|TRBJ2-5|TRBD2|few
CSAPSRGGFQETQYF
TGCAGTGCCCCTTCCCGGGGGGGATTTCAAGAGACCCAGTACTTC
>TRBV28|TRBJ2-5|TRBD2|few
CASSLAGVVETQYF
TGTGCCAGCAGTTTGGCGGGGGTGGTGGAGACCCAGTACTTC
>TRBV4-1|TRBJ2-2|-|-
CATSQEDGELFF
TGCGCCACCAGCCAAGAAGACGGGGAGCTGTTTTTT
>TRBV4-3|TRBJ1-2|TRBD1|-
CASSQDVQGTGLVYGYTF
TGCGCCAGCAGCCAAGATGTACAGGGGACAGGCCTAGTCTATGGCTACACCTTC
>TRBV7-2|TRBJ2-1|TRBD1|few
CASSSLGTAGSRGQFF
TGTGCCAGCAGCTCCCTAGGGACAGCCGGGTCAAGGGGGCAGTTCTTC